The clone carrying this T cell receptor (beta chain) has ten or more counts. This entry comes from a study of spatial heterogeneity in lung cancer. Across the study: The donor group consisted of roughly 76 patients who had untreated, early-stage non-small cell lung cancer.

TCRdb independently ran MiXCR on the 5' RACE reads; one entry per CDR3 protein. Of roughly 15,000 distinct CDR3 sequences in the sample, roughly 19% were seen once. V lost 4 bases, J lost 0 bases, and 7 bases lay in between. Germline-derived CDR1 and CDR2 are MDHEN and SYDVKM. The CDR3 runs 15 residues. Time point denoted: blood at routine non-recurrence follow-up after resection. The TCR comes from a male donor with early-stage non-small cell lung cancer. Sample: PBMCs, taken at follow-up. The chain links TRBV28 to TRBJ2-6; no clear D. CDR3 coding DNA: TGTGCCAGCAGTTCGAGATTCTCTGGGGCCAACGTCCTGACTTTC. Translated: CASSSRFSGANVLTF.